This TCR beta chain stems from a study of PD-1 blockade in classical Hodgkin lymphoma. Whole-study findings and limits: At C4D1, TCR diversity had climbed significantly for CD4+ cells, though not for CD8+ cells.

On this clone: Its antigen is currently unknown.

Unmatched junction bases numbered 5, after V lost 6 bases and J lost 1 base. The CDR3 spans 14 residues. Germline CDR1 is LNHNV and CDR2 is YYDKDF (reference sequence). Each patient experienced a relapse that followed autologous stem cell transplantation, and brentuximab vedotin exposure varied. TCRdb's copy holds only in-frame clones and misses some; the assay was immunoSEQ multiplex PCR. The table records tens of thousands of clones, under 95% of them present only once. The chain carries TRBV15 and TRBJ2-7; TRBD1 matches at 8 bases. Sequences were derived from peripheral blood mononuclear cells (PBMCs), sampled at baseline. This TCR was sampled from a human donor with classical Hodgkin lymphoma. CDR3 in DNA: TGTGCCACCAGTACTGACAGGGGTTCCTACGAGCAGTACTTC. Protein: CATSTDRGSYEQYF.